Below, 15 T cell receptor beta chains from the same sample are listed, as sequenced in a study of blood T cell repertoires in COVID-19. The method was immunoSEQ multiplex PCR; TCRdb's version includes in-frame clones alone and lacks a portion of them. The sample holds about 80,000 clones, around 89% seen once. What was sequenced was peripheral blood. Every receptor here comes from a woman aged 80 or over with acute or convalescent COVID-19.

This chain links TRBV10-2 with TRBJ1-6, with D perhaps matching TRBD1 (6 bases). The CDR3 loop spans 14 amino acids. V dropped 6 bases and J dropped 10 bases, with 16 bases sitting between them. Looked up from germline, CDR1 is WSHSY and CDR2 is SAAADI. CDR3 loop: CASRGQGLESPLHF. The CDR3 DNA is TGCGCCAGCAGGGGGCAGGGGCTAGAATCACCCCTCCACTTT.

The chain couples TRBV6-5 to TRBJ2-3; D perhaps matches TRBD2 (6 bases). The CDR3 length is 16 residues. The germline V and J ends were trimmed by 2 bases and 1 base, with 13 bases remaining between them. The germline CDR1 and CDR2 sequences are MNHEY and SVGAGI. DNA for the CDR3: TGTGCCAGCAGTTACGGGGCCGGGACTGGCACAGATACGCAGTATTTT. It yields the protein CASSYGAGTGTDTQYF.

The V gene is TRBV5-6, the J gene TRBJ2-3; 7 nucleotides agree with TRBD1. Germline V gene sequence: CDR1 SGHDT, CDR2 YYEEEE. V shed 1 base, J shed 3 bases, and the junction held 8 bases outside the gene matches. CDR3 length: 16 amino acids. The CDR3 DNA sequence: TGTGCCAGCAGCTTGTCGACGGGCAGGGGGACAGATACGCAGTATTTT. As protein: CASSLSTGRGTDTQYF.

This chain uses TRBV4-3 with TRBJ1-2, with TRBD1 matching over 10 bases. Germline values: CDR1 LGHNA, CDR2 YSLEER. CDR3 size: 15 residues. With V trimmed by 0 bases and J by 5 bases, 3 bases remained unmatched. The CDR3 region has the DNA TGCGCCAGCAGCCAAGAGGGACAGGGGATGTATGGCTACACCTTC. This encodes CASSQEGQGMYGYTF.

The chain joins TRBV5-1 to TRBJ1-1; 9 positions match TRBD1. V lost 4 bases, J lost 9 bases, and 13 bases stayed unmatched. The CDR3 length is 15 residues. The germline V gene encodes CDR1 SGHRS and CDR2 YFSETQ. In nucleotides, the CDR3 is TGCGCCAGCAGCCGGGACAGGGAAAATACAGGGCAAGCTTTCTTT. Protein: CASSRDRENTGQAFF.

The V call is TRBV9, the J call TRBJ1-5; D is undetermined. In germline, CDR1 is SGDLS, CDR2 YYNGEE. The CDR3 runs to 13 residues. V lost 2 bases, J lost 2 bases, and 5 bases lay in between. The CDR3: CASSVVGNQPQHF. In nucleotides, the CDR3 is TGTGCCAGCAGCGTCGTAGGCAATCAGCCCCAGCATTTT.

Written as DNA, the CDR3 is TGTGCCAGCAGCTTAGATTTTCAGGCCTACGAGCAGTACTTC. It codes for CASSLDFQAYEQYF. The V and J genes are TRBV7-2 and TRBJ2-7; D uncertain. V lost 1 base to trimming and J lost 2 bases, with 9 bases between them. Germline V CDR1 and CDR2: SGHTA, FQGNSA. The length of the CDR3 is 14 residues.

V and J are TRBV27 and TRBJ1-1; D not certain. This CDR3 region has 14 residues. Trimming took off 0 bases at V and 4 bases at J, with 9 bases between the two ends. Germline CDR1 and CDR2: MNHEY and SMNVEV (reference sequence). The CDR3 sequence is CASSLSSRGTEAFF. Written as DNA, the CDR3 is TGTGCCAGCAGTTTATCCTCCCGGGGCACTGAAGCTTTCTTT.

This clone is a singleton in its sample. The chain joins TRBV11-3 to TRBJ2-3, with D perhaps TRBD2 (5 bases). V lost 1 base and J lost 2, with 7 bases in between. Germline lookup yields CDR1 SGHNT and CDR2 YENEEA. The CDR3 consists of 14 residues. The CDR3 nucleotides read TGTGCCAGCAGCTTAGGAGCGGCCACAGATACGCAGTATTTT. Translated, it gives CASSLGAATDTQYF.

For the CDR3, the DNA is TGTGCCAGCAGCCTACGTTCAACTAATGAAAAACTGTTTTTT. This codes for CASSLRSTNEKLFF. The rearrangement joins TRBV13 to TRBJ1-4; D gene uncertain. V was shortened by 5 bases and J by 0 bases, with 7 bases between the two germline ends. CDR1 PRHDT and CDR2 FYEKMQ come from the germline V gene (reference sequence). This CDR3 is built from 14 residues.

The J gene is TRBJ2-7, the V gene TRBV11-2, with D uncertain. This CDR3 region has 10 residues. Deletions cut 5 bases from V and 4 bases from J, with 3 bases between. Germline-derived CDR1 and CDR2 are SGHAT and FQNNGV. CDR3 in DNA: TGTGCCAGCAGCACTTACGAGCAGTACTTC. Residues: CASSTYEQYF.

The J gene is TRBJ2-3, the V gene TRBV2; 7 positions match TRBD2. The CDR3 runs 14 residues. Per the germline V gene, CDR1 is SNHLY and CDR2 is FYNNEI. V trimming: 4 bases; J trimming: 3 bases; junction bases outside the gene matches: 4. The CDR3 loop is CASSGLAVTDTQYF. The DNA for the CDR3 is TGTGCCAGCAGTGGACTAGCTGTAACAGATACGCAGTATTTT.

The V and J genes are TRBV12-3 or TRBV12-4 and TRBJ1-2; TRBD1 agrees at 7 bases. The J segment lost 5 bases and the V segment lost 6 bases, leaving 6 bases of the junction unmatched. This CDR3 is built from 13 residues. CDR3 sequence: CASSPDRPYGYTF. CDR3 bases: TGTGCCAGCAGCCCGGACAGGCCATATGGCTACACCTTC.

This sequence joins TRBV7-2 and TRBJ1-2; 11 bases line up with TRBD1. This CDR3 region has 15 residues. V shed 3 bases, J shed 8 bases, and the junction held 8 bases outside the gene matches. The germline V gene has CDR1 SGHTA and CDR2 FQGNSA. The CDR3 DNA reads TGTGCCAGCAGCTTGGACAGGGGGCCCGGTCTCGGCTACACCTTC. Translated: CASSLDRGPGLGYTF.

The gene calls are TRBV25-1 and TRBJ2-7; perhaps TRBD1 as D (5 bases). CDR1 is MGHDK and CDR2 is SYGVNS in the germline V gene. The CDR3 runs 16 residues. Trimming stripped 5 bases from V and 0 bases from J, with 17 bases between. CDR3 in amino acids: CASSSSTTGISYEQYF. The CDR3 DNA reads TGTGCCAGCAGTAGCTCCACTACAGGAATCTCCTACGAGCAGTACTTC.